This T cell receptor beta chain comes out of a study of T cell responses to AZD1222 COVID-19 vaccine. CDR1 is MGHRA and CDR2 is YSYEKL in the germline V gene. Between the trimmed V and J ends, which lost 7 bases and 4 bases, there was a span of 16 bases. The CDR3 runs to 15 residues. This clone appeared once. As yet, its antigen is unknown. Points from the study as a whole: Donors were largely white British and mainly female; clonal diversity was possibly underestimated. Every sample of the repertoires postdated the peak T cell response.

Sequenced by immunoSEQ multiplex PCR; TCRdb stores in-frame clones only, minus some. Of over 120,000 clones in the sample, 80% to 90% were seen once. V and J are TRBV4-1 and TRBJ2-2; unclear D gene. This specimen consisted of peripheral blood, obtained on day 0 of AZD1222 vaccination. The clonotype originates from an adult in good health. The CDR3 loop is CASTEGSRRTGELFF. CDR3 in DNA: TGCGCCAGCACGGAAGGCTCACGGCGCACCGGGGAGCTGTTTTTT.